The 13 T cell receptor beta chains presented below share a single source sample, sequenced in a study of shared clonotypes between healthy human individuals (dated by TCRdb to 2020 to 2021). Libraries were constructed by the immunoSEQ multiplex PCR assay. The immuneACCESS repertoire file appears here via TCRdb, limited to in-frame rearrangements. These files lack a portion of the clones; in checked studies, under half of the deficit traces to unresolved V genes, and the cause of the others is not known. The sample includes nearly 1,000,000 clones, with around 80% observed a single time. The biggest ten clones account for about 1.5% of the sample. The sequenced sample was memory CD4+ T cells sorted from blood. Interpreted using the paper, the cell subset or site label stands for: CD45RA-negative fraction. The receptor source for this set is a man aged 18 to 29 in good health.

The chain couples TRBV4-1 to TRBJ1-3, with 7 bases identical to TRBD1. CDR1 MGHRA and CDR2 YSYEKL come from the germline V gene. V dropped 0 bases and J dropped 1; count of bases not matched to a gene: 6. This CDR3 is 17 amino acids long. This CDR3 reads CASSQEGQVGSGNTIYF. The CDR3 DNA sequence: TGCGCCAGCAGCCAAGAAGGACAGGTCGGGTCTGGAAACACCATATATTTT.

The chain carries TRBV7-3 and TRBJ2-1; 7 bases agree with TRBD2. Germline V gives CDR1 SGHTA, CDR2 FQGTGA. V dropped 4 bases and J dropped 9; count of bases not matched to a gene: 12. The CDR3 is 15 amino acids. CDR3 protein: CASSSTGTITGEQFF. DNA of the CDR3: TGTGCCAGCAGCTCCACCGGGACTATAACCGGTGAGCAGTTCTTC.

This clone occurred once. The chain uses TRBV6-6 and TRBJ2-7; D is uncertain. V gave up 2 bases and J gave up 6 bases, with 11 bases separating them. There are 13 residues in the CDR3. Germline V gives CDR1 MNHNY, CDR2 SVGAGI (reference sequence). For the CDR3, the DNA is TGTGCCAGCAGTTACATCCCAGAACGCGAGCAGTACTTC. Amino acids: CASSYIPEREQYF.

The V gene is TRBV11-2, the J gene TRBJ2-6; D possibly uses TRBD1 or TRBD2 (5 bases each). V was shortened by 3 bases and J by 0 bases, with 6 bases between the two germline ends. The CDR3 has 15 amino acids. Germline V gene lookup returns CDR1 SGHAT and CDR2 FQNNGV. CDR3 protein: CASSLGPSGANVLTF. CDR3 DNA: TGTGCCAGCAGCTTGGGACCCTCTGGGGCCAACGTCCTGACTTTC.

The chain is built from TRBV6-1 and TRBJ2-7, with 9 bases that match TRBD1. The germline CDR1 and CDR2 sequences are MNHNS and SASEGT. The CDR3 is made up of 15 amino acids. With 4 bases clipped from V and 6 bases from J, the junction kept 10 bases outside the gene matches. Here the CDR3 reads CASSADRTGVREQYF. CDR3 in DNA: TGTGCCAGCAGTGCAGACCGGACAGGGGTACGCGAGCAGTACTTC.

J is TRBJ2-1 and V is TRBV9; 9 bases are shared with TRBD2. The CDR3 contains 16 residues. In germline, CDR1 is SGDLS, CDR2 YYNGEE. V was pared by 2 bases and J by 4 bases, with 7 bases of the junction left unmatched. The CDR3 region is CASSVPSGVSYNEQFF. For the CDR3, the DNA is TGTGCCAGCAGCGTTCCTAGCGGGGTTTCTTACAATGAGCAGTTCTTC.

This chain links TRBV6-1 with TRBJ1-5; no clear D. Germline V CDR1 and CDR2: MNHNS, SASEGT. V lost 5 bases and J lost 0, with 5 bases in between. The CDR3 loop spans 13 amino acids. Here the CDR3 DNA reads TGTGCCAGCAGTTTTTTTAGCAATCAGCCCCAGCATTTT. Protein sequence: CASSFFSNQPQHF.

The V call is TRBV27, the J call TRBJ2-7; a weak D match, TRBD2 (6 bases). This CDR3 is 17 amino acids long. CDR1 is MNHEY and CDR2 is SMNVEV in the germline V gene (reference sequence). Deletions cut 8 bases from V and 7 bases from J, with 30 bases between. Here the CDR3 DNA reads TGTGCCAGCTCCTCCGGTGGATTAAGCCGTTTCGGGGGAGAGCAGTACTTC. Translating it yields CASSSGGLSRFGGEQYF.

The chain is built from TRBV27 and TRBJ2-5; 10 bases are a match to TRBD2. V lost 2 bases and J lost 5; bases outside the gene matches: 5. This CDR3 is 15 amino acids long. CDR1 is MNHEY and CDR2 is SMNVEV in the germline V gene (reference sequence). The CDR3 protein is CASSLGAGGPETQYF. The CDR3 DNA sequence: TGTGCCAGCAGTTTAGGAGCGGGGGGGCCCGAGACCCAGTACTTC.

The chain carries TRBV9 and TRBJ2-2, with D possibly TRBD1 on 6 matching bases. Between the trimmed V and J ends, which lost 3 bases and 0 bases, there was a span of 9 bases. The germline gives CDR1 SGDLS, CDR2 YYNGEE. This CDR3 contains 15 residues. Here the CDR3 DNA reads TGTGCCAGCAGCGGATACAGGGCGAACACCGGGGAGCTGTTTTTT. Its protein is CASSGYRANTGELFF.

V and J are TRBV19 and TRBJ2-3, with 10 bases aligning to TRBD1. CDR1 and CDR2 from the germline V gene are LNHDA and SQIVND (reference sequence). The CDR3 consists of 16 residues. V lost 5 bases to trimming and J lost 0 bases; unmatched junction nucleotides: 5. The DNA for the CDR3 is TGTGCCAGTAGTCCAGGGGACAGGGGAAGCACAGATACGCAGTATTTT. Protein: CASSPGDRGSTDTQYF.

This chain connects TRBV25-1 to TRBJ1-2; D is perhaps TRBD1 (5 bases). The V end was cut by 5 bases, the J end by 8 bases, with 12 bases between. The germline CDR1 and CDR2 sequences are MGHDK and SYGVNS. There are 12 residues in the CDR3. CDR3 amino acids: CASSPRRGGYTF. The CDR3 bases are TGTGCCAGCAGTCCCCGCCGGGGCGGCTACACCTTC.

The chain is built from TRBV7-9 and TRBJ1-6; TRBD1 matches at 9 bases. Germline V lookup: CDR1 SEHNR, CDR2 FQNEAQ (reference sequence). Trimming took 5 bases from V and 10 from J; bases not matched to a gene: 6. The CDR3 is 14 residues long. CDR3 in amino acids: CASSQTGGRSPLHF. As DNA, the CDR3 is TGTGCCAGCAGCCAGACAGGGGGAAGATCACCCCTCCACTTT.